This TCR beta chain derives from a study of T cells in Graves' hyperthyroidism and ophthalmopathy. Study-wide results and limits: The model predicted ophthalmopathy a median roughly 6.3 months before onset. Peripheral blood also featured most of the thyroid clonotypes expanded above 0.001.

Amplification of TCR beta CDR3 regions was performed using RNA transcripts as template. A first-round RT-PCR of the TCR CDR3 used the HTBI primer set. TCRdb processed the multiplex PCR reads anew with MiXCR; each CDR3 protein has one entry. The repertoire includes 300,000 to 450,000 distinct CDR3 sequences, around 18% of them detected once, and roughly 15% sits in the top ten. Notes on this clonotype: Its target is not known.

This CDR3 is built from 13 residues. The germline V gene encodes CDR1 GTSNPN and CDR2 SVGIG (reference sequence). The V segment lost 3 bases and the J segment 6 bases; nucleotides outside the gene matches: 1. Uncontrolled infection, other autoimmune disease, pregnancy or lactation disqualified patients from enrolment. PBMCs were derived from more than 8 ml fresh peripheral blood. This sequence joins TRBV30 and TRBJ1-5, with 11 bases matching TRBD1. Sequencing was carried out using blood. The clonotype was recovered from a woman in her forties with Graves' ophthalmopathy. CDR3 bases: TGTGCCTGGAGAGGACAGGGGGCTCAGCCCCAGCATTTT. Amino acid sequence: CAWRGQGAQPQHF.